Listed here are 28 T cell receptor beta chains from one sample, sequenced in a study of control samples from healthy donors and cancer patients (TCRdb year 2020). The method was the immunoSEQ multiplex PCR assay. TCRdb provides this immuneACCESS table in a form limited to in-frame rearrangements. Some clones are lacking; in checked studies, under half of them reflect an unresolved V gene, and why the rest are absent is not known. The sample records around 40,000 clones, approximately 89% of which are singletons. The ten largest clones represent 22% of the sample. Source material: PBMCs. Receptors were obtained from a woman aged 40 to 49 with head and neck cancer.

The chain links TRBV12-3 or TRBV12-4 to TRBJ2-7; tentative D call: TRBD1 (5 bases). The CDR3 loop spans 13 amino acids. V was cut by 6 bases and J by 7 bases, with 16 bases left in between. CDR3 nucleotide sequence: TGTGCCAGCAGCCCCCGACAGATAGGGGAGCAGTACTTC. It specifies CASSPRQIGEQYF.

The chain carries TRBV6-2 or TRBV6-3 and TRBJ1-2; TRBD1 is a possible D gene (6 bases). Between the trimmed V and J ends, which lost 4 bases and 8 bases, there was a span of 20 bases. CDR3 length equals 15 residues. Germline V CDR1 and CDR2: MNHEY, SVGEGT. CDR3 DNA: TGTGCCAGCAGTTCCGGCCGGGGGCTTCGGAGCGGCTACACCTTC. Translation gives CASSSGRGLRSGYTF.

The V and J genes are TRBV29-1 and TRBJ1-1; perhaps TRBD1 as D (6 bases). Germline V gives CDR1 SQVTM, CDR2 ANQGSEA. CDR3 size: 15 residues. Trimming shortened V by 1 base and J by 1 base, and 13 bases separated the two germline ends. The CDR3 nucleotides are TGCAGCGTTGAAGTGGCGGGGGCTAGGAACACTGAAGCTTTCTTT. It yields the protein CSVEVAGARNTEAFF.

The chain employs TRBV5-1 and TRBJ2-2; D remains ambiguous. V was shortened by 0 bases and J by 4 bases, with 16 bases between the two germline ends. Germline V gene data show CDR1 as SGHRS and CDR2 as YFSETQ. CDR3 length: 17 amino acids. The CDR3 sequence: CASSLAAGPPATGELFF. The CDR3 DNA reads TGCGCCAGCAGCTTGGCGGCAGGACCGCCAGCCACCGGGGAGCTGTTTTTT.

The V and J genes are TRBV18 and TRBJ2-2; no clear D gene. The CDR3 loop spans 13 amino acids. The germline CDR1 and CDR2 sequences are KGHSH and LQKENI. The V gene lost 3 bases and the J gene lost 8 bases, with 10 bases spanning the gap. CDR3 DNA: TGTGCCAGCTCACCCGCACTGTTTGGGGAGCTGTTTTTT. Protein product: CASSPALFGELFF.

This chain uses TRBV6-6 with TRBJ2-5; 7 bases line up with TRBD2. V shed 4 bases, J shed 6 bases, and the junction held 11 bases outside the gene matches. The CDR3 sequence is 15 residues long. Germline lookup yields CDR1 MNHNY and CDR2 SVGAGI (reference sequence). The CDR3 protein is CASSSQRGRSKTQYF. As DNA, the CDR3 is TGTGCCAGCAGTTCCCAGCGGGGTAGGTCGAAGACCCAGTACTTC.

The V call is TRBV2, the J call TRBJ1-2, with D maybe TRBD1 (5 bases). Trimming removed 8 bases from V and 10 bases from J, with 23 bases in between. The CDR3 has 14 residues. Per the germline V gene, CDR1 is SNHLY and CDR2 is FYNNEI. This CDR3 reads CASCRLRGPEYYTF. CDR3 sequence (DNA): TGTGCCAGCTGCAGGCTCCGGGGACCGGAATACTACACCTTC. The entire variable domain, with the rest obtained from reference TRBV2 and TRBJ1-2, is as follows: EPEVTQTPSHQVTQMGQEVILRCVPISNHLYFYWYRQILGQKVEFLVSFYNNEISEKSEIFDDQFSVERPDGSNFTLKIRSTKLEDSAMYFCASCRLRGPEYYTFGSGTRLTVV.

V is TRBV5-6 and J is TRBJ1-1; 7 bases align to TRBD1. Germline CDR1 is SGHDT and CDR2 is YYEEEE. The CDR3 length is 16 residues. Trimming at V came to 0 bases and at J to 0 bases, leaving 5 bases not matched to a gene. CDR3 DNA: TGTGCCAGCAGCTTGGACAGGGGAGGGATGAACACTGAAGCTTTCTTT. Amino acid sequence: CASSLDRGGMNTEAFF.

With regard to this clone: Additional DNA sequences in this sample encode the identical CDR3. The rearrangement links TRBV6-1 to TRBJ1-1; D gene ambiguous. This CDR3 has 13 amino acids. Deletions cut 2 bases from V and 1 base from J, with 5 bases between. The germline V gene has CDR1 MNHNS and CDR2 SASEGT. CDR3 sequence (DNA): TGTGCCAGCAGTGAAACAAGGAACACTGAAGCTTTCTTT. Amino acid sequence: CASSETRNTEAFF.

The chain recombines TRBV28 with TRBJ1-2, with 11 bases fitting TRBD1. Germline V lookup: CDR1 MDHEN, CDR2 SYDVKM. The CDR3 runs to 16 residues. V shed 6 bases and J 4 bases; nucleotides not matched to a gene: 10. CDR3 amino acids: CASSRLRGTGGYGYTF. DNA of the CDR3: TGTGCCAGCAGCCGACTACGTGGGACAGGGGGCTATGGCTACACCTTC.

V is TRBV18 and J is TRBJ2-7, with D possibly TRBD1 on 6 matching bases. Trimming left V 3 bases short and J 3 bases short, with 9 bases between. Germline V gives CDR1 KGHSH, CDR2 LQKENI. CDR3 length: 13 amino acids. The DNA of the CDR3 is TGTGCCAGCTCACCGTTCAGGGGCTACGAGCAGTACTTC. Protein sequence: CASSPFRGYEQYF.

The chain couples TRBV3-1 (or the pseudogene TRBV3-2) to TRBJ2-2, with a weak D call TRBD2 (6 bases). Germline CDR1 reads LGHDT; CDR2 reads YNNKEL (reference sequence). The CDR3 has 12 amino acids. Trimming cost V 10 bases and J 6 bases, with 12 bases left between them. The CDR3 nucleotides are TGTGCCACAAGGAGGGGAGCCGGGGAGCTGTTTTTT. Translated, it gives CATRRGAGELFF.

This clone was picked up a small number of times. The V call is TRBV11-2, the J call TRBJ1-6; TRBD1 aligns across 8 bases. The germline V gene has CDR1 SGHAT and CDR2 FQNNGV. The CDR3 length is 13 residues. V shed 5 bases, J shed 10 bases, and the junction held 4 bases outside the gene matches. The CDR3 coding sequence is TGTGCCAGCAGCCCGGACAGGGCCTCACCCCTCCACTTT. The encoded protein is CASSPDRASPLHF.

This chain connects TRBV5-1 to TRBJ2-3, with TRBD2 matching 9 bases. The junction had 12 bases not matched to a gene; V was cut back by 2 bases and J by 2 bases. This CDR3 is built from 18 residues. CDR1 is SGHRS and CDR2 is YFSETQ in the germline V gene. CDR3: CASSFIPLAGGITDTQYF. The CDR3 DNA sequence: TGCGCCAGCAGCTTTATCCCCTTGGCGGGGGGGATCACAGATACGCAGTATTTT.

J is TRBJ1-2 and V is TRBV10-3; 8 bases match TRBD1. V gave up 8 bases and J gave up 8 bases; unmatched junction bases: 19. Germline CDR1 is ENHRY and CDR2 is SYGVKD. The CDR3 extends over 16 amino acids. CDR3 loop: CAIRVVDRELEGGYTF. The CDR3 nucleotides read TGTGCCATCCGAGTAGTGGACAGGGAACTGGAGGGGGGCTACACCTTC.

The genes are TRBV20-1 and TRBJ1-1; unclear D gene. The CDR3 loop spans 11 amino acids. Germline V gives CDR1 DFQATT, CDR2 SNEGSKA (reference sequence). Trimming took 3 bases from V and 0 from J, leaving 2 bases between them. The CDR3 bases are TGCAGTGCTAGTATGAACACTGAAGCTTTCTTT. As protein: CSASMNTEAFF.

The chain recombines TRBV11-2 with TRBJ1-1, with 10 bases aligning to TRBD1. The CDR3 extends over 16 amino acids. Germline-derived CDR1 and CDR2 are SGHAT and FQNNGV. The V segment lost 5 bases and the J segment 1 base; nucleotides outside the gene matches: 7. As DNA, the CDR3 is TGTGCCAGCAGCCCAGACAGGGGGCGGGGGAACACTGAAGCTTTCTTT. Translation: CASSPDRGRGNTEAFF.

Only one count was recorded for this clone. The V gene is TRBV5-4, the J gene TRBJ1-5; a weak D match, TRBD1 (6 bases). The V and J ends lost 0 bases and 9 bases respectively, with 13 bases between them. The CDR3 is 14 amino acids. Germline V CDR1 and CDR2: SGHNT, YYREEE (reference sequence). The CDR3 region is CASSLVDRGGPQHF. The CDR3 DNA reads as TGTGCCAGCAGCTTGGTTGACCGAGGGGGGCCCCAGCATTTT. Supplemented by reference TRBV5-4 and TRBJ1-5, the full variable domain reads ETGVTQSPTHLIKTRGQQVTLRCSSQSGHNTVSWYQQALGQGPQFIFQYYREEENGRGNFPPRFSGLQFPNYSSELNVNALELDDSALYLCASSLVDRGGPQHFGDGTRLSIL.

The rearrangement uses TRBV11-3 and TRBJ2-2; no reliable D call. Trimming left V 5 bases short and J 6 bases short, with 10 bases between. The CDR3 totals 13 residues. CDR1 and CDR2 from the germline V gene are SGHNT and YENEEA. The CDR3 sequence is CASSPRDPGELFF. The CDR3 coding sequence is TGTGCCAGCAGCCCACGAGACCCCGGGGAGCTGTTTTTT. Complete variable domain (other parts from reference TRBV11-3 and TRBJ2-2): EAGVVQSPRYKIIEKKQPVAFWCNPISGHNTLYWYLQNLGQGPELLIRYENEEAVDDSQLPKDRFSAERLKGVDSTLKIQPAELGDSAVYLCASSPRDPGELFFGEGSRLTVL.

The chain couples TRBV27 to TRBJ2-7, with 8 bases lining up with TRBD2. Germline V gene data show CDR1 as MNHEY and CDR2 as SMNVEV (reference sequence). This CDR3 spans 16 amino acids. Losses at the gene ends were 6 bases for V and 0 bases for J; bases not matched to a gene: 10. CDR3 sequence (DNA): TGTGCCAGCAGCATTATCACTAGCGGAGGCTCCTACGAGCAGTACTTC. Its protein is CASSIITSGGSYEQYF.

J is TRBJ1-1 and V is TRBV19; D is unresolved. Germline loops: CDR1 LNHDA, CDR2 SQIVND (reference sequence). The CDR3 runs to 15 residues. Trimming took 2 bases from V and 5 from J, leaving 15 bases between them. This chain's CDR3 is CASSILGGQRTEAFF. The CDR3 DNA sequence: TGTGCCAGTAGTATACTTGGTGGTCAGAGAACTGAAGCTTTCTTT.

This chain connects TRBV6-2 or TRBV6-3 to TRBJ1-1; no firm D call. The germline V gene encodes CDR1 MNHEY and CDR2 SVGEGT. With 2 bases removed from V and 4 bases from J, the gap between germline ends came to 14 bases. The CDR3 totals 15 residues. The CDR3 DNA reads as TGTGCCAGCAGTTACGGTTTCCTGGCCGCCACTGAAGCTTTCTTT. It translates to CASSYGFLAATEAFF.

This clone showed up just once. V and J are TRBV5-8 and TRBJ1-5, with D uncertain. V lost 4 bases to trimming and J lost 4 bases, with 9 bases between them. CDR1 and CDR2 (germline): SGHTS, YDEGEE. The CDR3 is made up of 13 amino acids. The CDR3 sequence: CASSRLGNQPQHF. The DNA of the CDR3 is TGTGCCAGCAGCCGCTTGGGGAATCAGCCCCAGCATTTT.

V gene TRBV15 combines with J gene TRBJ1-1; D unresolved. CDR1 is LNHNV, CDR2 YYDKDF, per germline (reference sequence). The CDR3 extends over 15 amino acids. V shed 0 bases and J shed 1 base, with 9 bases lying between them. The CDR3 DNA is TGTGCCACCAGCAGAGATTGGGTAGGGAACACTGAAGCTTTCTTT. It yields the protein CATSRDWVGNTEAFF.

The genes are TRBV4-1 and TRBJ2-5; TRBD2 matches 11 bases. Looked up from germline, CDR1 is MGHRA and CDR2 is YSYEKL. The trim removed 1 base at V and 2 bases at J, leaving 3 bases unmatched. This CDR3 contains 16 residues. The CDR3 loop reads CASSQAGLAAQETQYF. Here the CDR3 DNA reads TGCGCCAGCAGCCAAGCGGGACTAGCGGCACAAGAGACCCAGTACTTC.

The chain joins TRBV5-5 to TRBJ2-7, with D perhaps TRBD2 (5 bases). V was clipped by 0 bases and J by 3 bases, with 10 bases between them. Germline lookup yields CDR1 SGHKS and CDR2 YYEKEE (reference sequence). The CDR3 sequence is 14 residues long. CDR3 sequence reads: CASSLVPGSYEQYF. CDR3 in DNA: TGTGCCAGCAGCTTGGTTCCGGGGAGCTACGAGCAGTACTTC.

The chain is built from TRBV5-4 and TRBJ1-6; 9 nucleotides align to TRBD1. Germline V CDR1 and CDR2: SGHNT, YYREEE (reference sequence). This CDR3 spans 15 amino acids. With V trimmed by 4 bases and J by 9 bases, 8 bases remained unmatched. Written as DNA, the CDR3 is TGTGCCAGCAGCGCTTGGACAGGGGCTCGTTCACCCCTCCACTTT. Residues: CASSAWTGARSPLHF.

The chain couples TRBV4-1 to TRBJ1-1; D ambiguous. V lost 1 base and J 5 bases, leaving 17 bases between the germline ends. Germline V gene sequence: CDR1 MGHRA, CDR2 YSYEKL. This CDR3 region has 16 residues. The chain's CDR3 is CASSQGAVSGSTEAFF. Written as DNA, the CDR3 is TGCGCCAGCAGCCAAGGGGCTGTGTCGGGGAGTACTGAAGCTTTCTTT.